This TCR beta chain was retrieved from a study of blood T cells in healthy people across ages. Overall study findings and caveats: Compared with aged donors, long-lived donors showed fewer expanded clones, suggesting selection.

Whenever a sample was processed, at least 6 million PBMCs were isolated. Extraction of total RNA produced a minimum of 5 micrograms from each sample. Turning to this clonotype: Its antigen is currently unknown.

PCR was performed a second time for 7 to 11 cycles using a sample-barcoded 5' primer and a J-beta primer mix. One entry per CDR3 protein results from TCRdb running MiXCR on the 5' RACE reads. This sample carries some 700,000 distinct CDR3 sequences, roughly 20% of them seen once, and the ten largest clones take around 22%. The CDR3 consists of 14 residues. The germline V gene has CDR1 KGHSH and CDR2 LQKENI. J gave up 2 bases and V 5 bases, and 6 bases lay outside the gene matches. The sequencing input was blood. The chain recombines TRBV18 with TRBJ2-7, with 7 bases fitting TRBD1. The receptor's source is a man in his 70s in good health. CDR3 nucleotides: TGTGCCAGCTCAGCGCAAGGGGGCACCTACGAGCAGTACTTC. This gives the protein CASSAQGGTYEQYF.